This T cell receptor beta chain was recovered during a study of Ad26.COV2.S vaccination and SARS-CoV-2 variants (dated by TCRdb to the early 2020s). A note on the overall study: Vaccine-arm donors came from COV1001, a multicentre, randomized, double-blind, placebo-controlled phase I-IIa trial of Ad26.COV2.S in healthy adults. Ad26.COV2.S was given intramuscularly at 5x10^10 or 1x10^11 viral particles, as a single shot or as two shots 56 days apart. Sequencing of the TCRbeta repertoire served to evaluate the specificity and breadth of SARS-CoV-2-reactive T cell receptors following Ad26.COV2.S vaccination. The TCR-sequenced set comprised about 32 samples: around 20 Ad26.COV2.S vaccine recipients, 5 placebo recipients and 8 SARS-CoV-2 convalescent individuals. Participants in the trial were split at random into five groups of five each, receiving low-dose or high-dose Ad26.COV2.S once or twice, or else placebo on both occasions. Investigators did not know the trial group allocation while performing experiments and assessing outcomes. The investigation overall reported the following: The study lacked the statistical power to compare responses across vaccine doses or regimens. Spike-specific TCR breadth was higher in Ad26.COV2.S recipients than in placebo recipients (P = 0.0014). After vaccination, spike-specific CD8+ and CD4+ T cell responses were reported to show substantial breadth. The authors noted that the TCR breadth and depth analyses may have underestimated total T cell responses. Vaccine and placebo recipients had similar non-spike TCR breadth, a finding consistent with the vaccine containing only spike.

The immunoSEQ Assay was the method used to sequence TCRbeta CDR3 regions. After extraction, genomic DNA underwent amplification by bias-controlled multiplex PCR, followed by high-throughput sequencing. On the study's bioinformatics: To quantify the absolute abundance of every unique TCRbeta CDR3 region, sequences were collapsed and filtered. T cell fraction was estimated by normalization of TCRbeta template counts to usable DNA, with usable DNA being measured through amplification of reference genes present in all nucleated cells. Repertoire TCRs were annotated as SARS-CoV-2-specific by exact matching of V gene, CDR3 amino acid sequence and J gene to a known reactive TCR set. The reference SARS-CoV-2 TCR set was obtained from MIRA and was filtered for enrichment in COVID-19-positive ImmuneCODE repertoires, whereby public or cross-reactive TCRs were removed. Drawing on the MIRA antigens, annotated TCRs were analysed further at the level of specific ORF or position within ORF. Depth was the summed frequency of annotated unique rearrangements, while breadth was defined as annotated unique rearrangements over total unique productive rearrangements. Group comparisons of TCR breadth used two-sided Wilcoxon rank-sum tests. TCRdb retrieved this table from immuneACCESS and kept in-frame rearrangements only. Not all clones are present; in checked studies, unresolved V genes account for under half, and no reason is known for the remainder. V and J calls and clone size are those listed in that table; D and trimming were worked out from the DNA. This sample lists 440,000 or so clones; around 90% were detected once. Clones ranked in the top ten supply approximately 4.3% of the sample.

The treatment or condition label, as the study defines it: approximately 18 received Ad26.COV2.S at low or high dose, single or two shots; 5 received placebo; per-sample allocation not given. For vaccine and placebo recipients, the sequenced repertoires came from samples collected on day 63 after the first injection. In Cohort 1b, around 25 adults aged 18-55 years were enrolled at a single site in Boston, USA, between 29 July and 7 August 2020. As a vaccine, Ad26.COV2.S was a replication-incompetent adenovirus type 26 vector that expressed a prefusion-stabilized SARS-CoV-2 spike protein derived from the original Wuhan strain. V and J lose 3 bases and 16 bases, and a span of 15 bases separates them. For CDR1 and CDR2, the germline V gene lists MDHEN and SYDVKM. The cysteine opens and the phenylalanine closes a CDR3 of 12 amino acids. Of the read, only the CDR3 DNA is kept; its 36 bases are in frame from base 1.

In regard to this clone: Its antigen target is currently unknown. Base-call qualities are not available, and no considerably larger clone is one nucleotide away.

The chain is encoded by TRBV28 joined to TRBJ1-4; the D gene identity is not certain. The sequencing used peripheral blood, collected in a trial of Ad26.COV2.S vaccine versus placebo. The receptor was derived from a person between 18 and 60 years old who received the Ad26.COV2.S COVID-19 vaccine or a placebo. In nucleotide form, the sequence is TGTGCCAGCAGTTTGGTAAACGGCCCTGGGTTTTTT. Its product reads: CASSLVNGPGFF.